This passage covers 2 T cell receptor beta chains from one sample sequenced in a study of vaccination and CD4 T cells after COVID-19. These receptors' antigens are unknown. Specified time point: late sampling 161 to 241 days after vaccination in three convalescent patients. Specified treatment: approximately 9-day PBMC culture with coronavirus spike peptide pools or control peptides (ViraFEST assay). Cultured CD4+ T cell DNA underwent sequencing with the Oncomine TCR Beta short-read assay. Each CDR3 protein is one row after TCRdb ran MiXCR on the PCR reads. The sample includes tens of thousands of distinct CDR3 sequences, 28% seen only once; the top ten take just over 7%. Material: CD4+ T cells from blood, cultured in vitro, obtained about 7 months after SARS-CoV-2 vaccination. Source of these receptors: a human donor who had recovered from COVID-19.

This sequence joins TRBV18 and TRBJ2-7; a possible D gene is TRBD2 (6 bases). This CDR3 has 13 residues. Per the germline V gene, CDR1 is KGHSH and CDR2 is LQKENI. V lost 5 bases to trimming and J lost 6 bases, with 14 bases between them. CDR3 residues: CASSSGTAGEQYF. The CDR3 bases are TGTGCCAGCTCATCCGGGACTGCAGGCGAGCAGTACTTC.

The rearrangement links TRBV29-1 to TRBJ1-2; D is unresolved. The germline V and J ends were trimmed by 8 bases and 4 bases, with 5 bases remaining between them. The CDR3 totals 9 residues. Per the germline V gene, CDR1 is SQVTM and CDR2 is ANQGSEA. The CDR3 sequence is CSPAYGYTF. DNA for the CDR3: TGCAGCCCTGCCTATGGCTACACCTTC.